These T cell receptor beta chains were read from a single sample in a study of cytomegalovirus exposure and HLA in healthy donors. Method: immunoSEQ multiplex PCR; TCRdb's copy keeps in-frame clones and lacks some. This table has under 200,000 clones, 80% appearing once. Sequenced material: PBMCs. These receptors were taken from a man aged 40-49 years in good health and CMV-seronegative. The conserved cysteine and the conserved F or W are not part of the CDR3 here.

length: 12; V: TRBV27; CDR3: ASSPTPTSAEQY
length: 15; V: TRBV7-6; CDR3: ASSLRAGGQNTDTQY
length: 12; V: TRBV6-1; CDR3: ASKGTGHNSPLH
length: 13; V: TRBV30; CDR3: AWSVGQGRSDEQF
length: 13; V: TRBV6-6; CDR3: ASSYSGTASYEQY
length: 15; V: TRBV4-1; CDR3: ASSHDRAGAGANVLT
length: 11; V: TRBV18; CDR3: ASSGEGRDEQF
length: 13; V: TRBV27; CDR3: ASSSILAGQETQY
length: 12; V: TRBV2; CDR3: ASSNRALGGEQY
length: 13; V: TRBV10-3; CDR3: AISEGQGGPYEQY
length: 13; V: TRBV9; CDR3: ASSVEGGLADEQY
length: 11; V: TRBV6-1; CDR3: ASSVEQNYEQY
length: 14; V: TRBV5-4; CDR3: ASSLAVGLSSYEQY
length: 12; V: TRBV15; CDR3: ATSRDRTGGEQF
length: 10; V: TRBV19; CDR3: ASSRGGDTIY
length: 12; V: TRBV19; CDR3: ASSAGTGVYEQY
length: 13; V: TRBV4-1; CDR3: ASSQSGTGDQPQH
length: 10; V: TRBV6-1; CDR3: ASSRGNTEAF
length: 10; V: TRBV6-1; CDR3: ATSSYNSPLH
length: 15; V: TRBV5-1; CDR3: ASSPYQDTTRFYGYT
length: 17; V: TRBV7-2; CDR3: ASSAMGSGLAGEYNEQF
length: 15; V: TRBV7-9; CDR3: ASSLRGLAGRTDTQY
length: 12; V: TRBV6-4; CDR3: ASSDLDRAGELF
length: 12; V: TRBV6-6; CDR3: ASSYVGSTYEQY
length: 17; V: TRBV7-2; CDR3: ASSLGTGGLAGKSYEQY
length: 13; V: TRBV9; CDR3: ASSVEEGFTDTQY